This T cell receptor (beta chain) was captured in a study of cytomegalovirus exposure and HLA in healthy donors. Study summary: For the approximately 400 genotyped donors, 80% to 90% fell within the Caucasian-associated ancestry cluster. Study-wide findings and caveats: Based on reports, TCR beta sequences accurately predicted HLA-A and HLA-B alleles for most subjects. TCR beta chain V- and J-gene trimming was linked, in a later analysis, to a missense variant in DCLRE1C. Across HLA loci, a later analysis found differing TCR association rates, with DRB1 most and HLA-C fewest.

On this clone: Its matching antigen is unknown.

Both 60 Vbeta primers and 13 Jbeta primers went into the PCR. Repertoires were generated with immunoSEQ multiplex PCR, while TCRdb's copy carries only in-frame clones and drops some. The sample has approximately 100,000 clones; roughly 77% are singletons. The V end lost 6 bases, the J end lost 0 bases, and 11 bases lay between the germline ends. The CDR3 runs 14 residues. CDR1 is SNHLY and CDR2 is FYNNEI in the germline V gene. The rearrangement links TRBV2 to TRBJ2-5; possibly TRBD2 for D (5 bases). Sequencing input: PBMCs. The clonotype comes from a middle-aged man in good health and CMV-seronegative. The CDR3 coding sequence is TGTGCCAGCAGGGACTTACCTCACCAAGAGACCCAGTACTTC. This encodes CASRDLPHQETQYF.